This T cell receptor beta chain was observed in a study of blood T cells in healthy people across ages. A second about 7 to 12 cycle PCR used barcoded and J-beta primers. Each cDNA molecule was tagged by a template-switch adaptor with 12 random nucleotides. TCRdb used MiXCR to reprocess the 5' RACE reads, holding one entry per CDR3 protein. The data show about 1.4 million distinct CDR3 sequences, 59% seen once. This CDR3 spans 14 amino acids. J lost 8 bases, V lost 6 bases, and 10 bases had no gene match. Per germline, CDR1 MDHEN and CDR2 SYDVKM. This chain links TRBV28 with TRBJ2-4; the match to TRBD1 covers 7 bases. Sequenced sample: blood. The receptor was derived from a man in his late teens or twenties in good health. The CDR3, as DNA: TGTGCCAGCAGCCCGACCCAGGGGGTGGACATTCAGTACTTC. Its protein product is CASSPTQGVDIQYF.